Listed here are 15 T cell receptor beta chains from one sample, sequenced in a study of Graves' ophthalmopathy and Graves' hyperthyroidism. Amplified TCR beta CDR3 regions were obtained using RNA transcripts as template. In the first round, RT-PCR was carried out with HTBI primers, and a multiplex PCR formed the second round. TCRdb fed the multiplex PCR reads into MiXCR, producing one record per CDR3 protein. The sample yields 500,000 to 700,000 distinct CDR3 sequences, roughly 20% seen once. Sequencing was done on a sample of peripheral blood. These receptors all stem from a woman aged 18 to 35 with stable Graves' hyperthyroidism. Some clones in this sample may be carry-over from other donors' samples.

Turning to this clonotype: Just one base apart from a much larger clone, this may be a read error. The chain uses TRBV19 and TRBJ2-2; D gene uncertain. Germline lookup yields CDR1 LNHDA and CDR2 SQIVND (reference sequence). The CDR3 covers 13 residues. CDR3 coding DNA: TGTGACAGTAGCCAAAGGAGCACCGGGGAGCTGTTTTTT. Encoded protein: CDSSQRSTGELFF.

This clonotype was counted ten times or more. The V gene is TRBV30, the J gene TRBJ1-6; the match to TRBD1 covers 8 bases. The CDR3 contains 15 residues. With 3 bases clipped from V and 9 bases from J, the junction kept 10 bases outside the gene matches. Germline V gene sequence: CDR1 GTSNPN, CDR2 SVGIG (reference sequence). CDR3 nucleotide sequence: TGTGCCTGGAGCCTAGGACAGGGTGGCAGTTCACCCCTCCACTTT. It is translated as CAWSLGQGGSSPLHF.

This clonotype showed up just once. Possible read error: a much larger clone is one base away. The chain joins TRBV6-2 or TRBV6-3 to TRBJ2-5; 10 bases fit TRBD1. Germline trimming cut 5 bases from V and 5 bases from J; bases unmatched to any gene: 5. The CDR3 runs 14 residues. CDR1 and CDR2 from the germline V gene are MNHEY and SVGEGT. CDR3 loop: CASSGTGVGETQYF. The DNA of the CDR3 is TGTGCCAGCAGTGGGACAGGGGTCGGGGAGACCCAGTACTTC.

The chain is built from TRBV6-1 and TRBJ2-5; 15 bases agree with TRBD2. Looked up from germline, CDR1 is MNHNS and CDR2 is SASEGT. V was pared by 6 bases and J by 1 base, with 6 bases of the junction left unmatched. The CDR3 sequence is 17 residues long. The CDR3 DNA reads TGTGCCAGCAGGTCCGGGACTAGCGGGAGGTCCCAAGAGACCCAGTACTTC. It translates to CASRSGTSGRSQETQYF.

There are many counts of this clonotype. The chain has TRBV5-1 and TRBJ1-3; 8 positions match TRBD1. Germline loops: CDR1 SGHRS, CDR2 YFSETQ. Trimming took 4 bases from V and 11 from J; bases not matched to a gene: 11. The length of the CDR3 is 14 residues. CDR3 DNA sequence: TGCGCCAGCAGCCCTTGGGACAGGCCAGGTGCCATATATTTT. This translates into CASSPWDRPGAIYF.

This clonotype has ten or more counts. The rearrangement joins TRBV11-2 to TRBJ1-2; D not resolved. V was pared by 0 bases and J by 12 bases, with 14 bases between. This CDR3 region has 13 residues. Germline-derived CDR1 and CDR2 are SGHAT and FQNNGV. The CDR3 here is CASSLDFGREDTF. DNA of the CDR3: TGTGCCAGCAGCTTAGATTTCGGGCGCGAGGACACCTTC.

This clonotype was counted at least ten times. CDR3 sequence reads: CASSLWDPGQETQYF. In DNA, the CDR3 is TGTGCCAGCAGCTTATGGGACCCAGGTCAAGAGACCCAGTACTTC. The chain couples TRBV7-9 to TRBJ2-5; perhaps D is TRBD1 or TRBD2 (5 bases each). V shed 2 bases and J shed 2 bases, with 12 bases lying between them. The germline V gene encodes CDR1 SEHNR and CDR2 FQNEAQ (reference sequence). CDR3 length: 15 residues.

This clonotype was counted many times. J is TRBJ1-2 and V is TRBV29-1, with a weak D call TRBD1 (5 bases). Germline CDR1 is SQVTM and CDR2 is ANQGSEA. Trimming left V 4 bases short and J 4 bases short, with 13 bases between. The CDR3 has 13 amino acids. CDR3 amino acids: CSVVVDSTYGYTF. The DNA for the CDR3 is TGCAGCGTTGTAGTAGACAGTACCTATGGCTACACCTTC.

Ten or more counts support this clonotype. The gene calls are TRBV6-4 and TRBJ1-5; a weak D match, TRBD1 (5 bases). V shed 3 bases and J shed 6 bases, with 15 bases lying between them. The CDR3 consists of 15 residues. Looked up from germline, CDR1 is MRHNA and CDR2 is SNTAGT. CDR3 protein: CASSEGRFSVQPQHF. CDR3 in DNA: TGTGCCAGCAGTGAGGGACGGTTTAGCGTTCAGCCCCAGCATTTT.

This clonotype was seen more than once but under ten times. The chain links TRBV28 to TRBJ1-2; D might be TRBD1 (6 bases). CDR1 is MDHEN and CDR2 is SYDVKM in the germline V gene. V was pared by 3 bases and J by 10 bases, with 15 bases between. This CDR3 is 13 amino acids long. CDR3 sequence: CASSLNRDMDYTF. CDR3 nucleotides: TGTGCCAGCAGTTTGAACCGGGACATGGACTACACCTTC.

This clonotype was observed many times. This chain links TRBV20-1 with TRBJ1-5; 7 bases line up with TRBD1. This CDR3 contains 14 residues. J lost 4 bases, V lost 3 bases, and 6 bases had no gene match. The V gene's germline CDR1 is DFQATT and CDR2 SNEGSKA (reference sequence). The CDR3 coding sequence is TGCAGTGCTAGCTGGACAGGACCAAATCAGCCCCAGCATTTT. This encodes CSASWTGPNQPQHF.

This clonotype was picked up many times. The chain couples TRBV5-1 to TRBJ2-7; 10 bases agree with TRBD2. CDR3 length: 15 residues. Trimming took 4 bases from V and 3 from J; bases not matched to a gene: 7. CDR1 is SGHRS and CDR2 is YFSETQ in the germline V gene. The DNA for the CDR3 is TGCGCCAGCAGCCGGACTAGCGGACTGTTCTACGAGCAGTACTTC. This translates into CASSRTSGLFYEQYF.

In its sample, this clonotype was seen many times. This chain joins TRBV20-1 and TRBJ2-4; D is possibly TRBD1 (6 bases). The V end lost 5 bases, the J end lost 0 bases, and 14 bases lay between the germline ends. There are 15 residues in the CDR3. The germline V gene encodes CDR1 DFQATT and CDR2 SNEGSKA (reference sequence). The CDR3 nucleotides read TGCAGTGCTCGACAGGCCGGGGAAGCCAAAAACATTCAGTACTTC. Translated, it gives CSARQAGEAKNIQYF.

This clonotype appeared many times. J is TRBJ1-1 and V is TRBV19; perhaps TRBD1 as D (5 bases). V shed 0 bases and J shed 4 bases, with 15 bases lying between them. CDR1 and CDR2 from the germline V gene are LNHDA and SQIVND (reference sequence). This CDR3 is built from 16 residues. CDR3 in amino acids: CASSIEEGRRSTEAFF. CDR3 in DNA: TGTGCCAGTAGTATAGAGGAGGGGAGGAGGAGCACTGAAGCTTTCTTT.

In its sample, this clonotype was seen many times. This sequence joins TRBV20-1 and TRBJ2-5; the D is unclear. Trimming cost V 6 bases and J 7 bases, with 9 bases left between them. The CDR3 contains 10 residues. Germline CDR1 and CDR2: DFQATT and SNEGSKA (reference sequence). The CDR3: CSAPLRTQYF. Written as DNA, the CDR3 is TGCAGTGCCCCCCTTCGGACCCAGTACTTC.